This TCR beta chain was captured by sequencing in a study of blood T cell repertoires in COVID-19. Study-wide context: Acute and convalescent COVID-19 samples came from the United States, Italy and Spain.

Participants spanned ages roughly 18 to 95 years and resided in around 25 US areas. Participants were placed into cohorts based on the clinical history they reported. Deletions cut 8 bases from V and 4 bases from J, with 29 bases between. This CDR3 contains 18 residues. The germline CDR1 and CDR2 sequences are MDHEN and SYDVKM. As originally analysed: Scientists estimated how many nucleated cells there were by amplifying reference gene primers. The table came from immunoSEQ multiplex PCR; TCRdb's copy has only in-frame clones and leaves some out. That table furnishes V, J and clone size, whereas the DNA furnished D and trimming. The table lists about 220,000 clones, about 80% of them singletons.

The TCR sequence derives from a woman in her thirties or forties who had been exposed to COVID-19. V usage is TRBV28 and J usage is TRBJ2-5; a weak D match, TRBD1 (5 bases). The sample comprised PBMCs or T cells enriched from blood (not recorded which). For the CDR3, the DNA is TGTGCCAGCTCAAAAGGCCCACGCAGGGCCGAATCAACAGAGACCCAGTACTTC. It yields the protein CASSKGPRRAESTETQYF.